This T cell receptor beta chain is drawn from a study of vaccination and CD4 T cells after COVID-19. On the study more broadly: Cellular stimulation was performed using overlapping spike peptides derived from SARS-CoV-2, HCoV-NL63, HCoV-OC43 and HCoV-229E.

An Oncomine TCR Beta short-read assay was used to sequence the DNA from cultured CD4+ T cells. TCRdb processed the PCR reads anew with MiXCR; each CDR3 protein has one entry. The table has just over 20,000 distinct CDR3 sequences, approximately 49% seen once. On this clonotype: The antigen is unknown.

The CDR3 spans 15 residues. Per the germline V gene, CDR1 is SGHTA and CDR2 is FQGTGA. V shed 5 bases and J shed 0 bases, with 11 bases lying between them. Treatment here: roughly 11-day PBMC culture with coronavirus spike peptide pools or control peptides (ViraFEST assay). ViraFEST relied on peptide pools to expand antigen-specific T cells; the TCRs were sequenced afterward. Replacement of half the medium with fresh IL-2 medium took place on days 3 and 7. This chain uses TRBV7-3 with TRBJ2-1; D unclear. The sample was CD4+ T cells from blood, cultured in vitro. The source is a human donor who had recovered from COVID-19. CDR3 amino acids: CASSVGRSSYNEQFF. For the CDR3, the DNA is TGTGCCAGCAGCGTAGGCCGTAGCTCCTACAATGAGCAGTTCTTC.